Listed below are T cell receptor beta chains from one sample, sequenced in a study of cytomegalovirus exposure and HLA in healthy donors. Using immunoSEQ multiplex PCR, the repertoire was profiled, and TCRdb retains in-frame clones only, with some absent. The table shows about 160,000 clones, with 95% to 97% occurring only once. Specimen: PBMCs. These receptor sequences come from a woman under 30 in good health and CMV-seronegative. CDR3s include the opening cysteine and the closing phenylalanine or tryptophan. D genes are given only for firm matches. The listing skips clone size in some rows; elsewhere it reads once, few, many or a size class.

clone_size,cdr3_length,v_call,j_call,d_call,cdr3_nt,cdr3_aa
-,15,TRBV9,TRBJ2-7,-,TGTGCCAGCAGCGTAGGCCCGGCCGGGGGATACGAGCAGTACTTC,CASSVGPAGGYEQYF
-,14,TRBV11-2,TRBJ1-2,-,TGTGCCAGCAGCTTTGCAGGAGGCACCGGGGGCTACACCTTC,CASSFAGGTGGYTF
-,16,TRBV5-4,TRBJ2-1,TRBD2,TGTGCCAGCAGCTTGGATGGGACTAGCGGGGACAATGAGCAGTTCTTC,CASSLDGTSGDNEQFF
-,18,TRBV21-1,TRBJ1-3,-,TGTGCCAGCAGCAAAAAAGGGCGGGGGACACACTCTGGAAACACCATATATTTT,CASSKKGRGTHSGNTIYF
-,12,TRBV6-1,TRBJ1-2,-,TGTGCCAACTGGGACTTCAACTATGGCTACACCTTC,CANWDFNYGYTF
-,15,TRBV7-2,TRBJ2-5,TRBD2,TGTGCCAGCAGCTCACAGCGGGGGTGGGAAGAGACCCAGTACTTC,CASSSQRGWEETQYF
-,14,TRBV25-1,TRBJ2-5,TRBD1,TGTGCCAGCACGACAGGGAGCGTTCAAGAGACCCAGTACTTC,CASTTGSVQETQYF
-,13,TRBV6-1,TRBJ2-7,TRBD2,TGTGCCAGCAGTGGGACTAGCGAAACCGAGCAGTACTTC,CASSGTSETEQYF
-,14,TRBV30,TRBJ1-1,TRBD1,TGTGCCTGGAGCAGGGACAGGTTGAACACTGAAGCTTTCTTT,CAWSRDRLNTEAFF
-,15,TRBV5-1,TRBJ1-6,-,TGCGCCAGCAGCCACGACAGTCTTAATAATTCACCCCTCCACTTT,CASSHDSLNNSPLHF
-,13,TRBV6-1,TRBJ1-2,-,TGTGCCAGCAGTGACCGTTGGGGGGATGGCTACACCTTC,CASSDRWGDGYTF
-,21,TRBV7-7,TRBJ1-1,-,TGTGCTAGCAGCTTAGCGTGGTTTGGGCCCTGCCTTCCGGAACTGGACACTGAAGCTTTCTTT,CASSLAWFGPCLPELDTEAFF
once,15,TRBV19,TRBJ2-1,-,TGTGCCAGTAGTCTAGGAGGGAGCTCCTACAATGAGCAGTTCTTC,CASSLGGSSYNEQFF
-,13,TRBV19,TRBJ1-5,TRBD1,TGTGCCAGTAGTCGGGACAGGGAACAGCCCCAGCATTTT,CASSRDREQPQHF
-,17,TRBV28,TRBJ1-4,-,TGTGCCAGCAGTTTACCCCATTCGGGGGAGCGTAATGAAAAACTGTTTTTT,CASSLPHSGERNEKLFF
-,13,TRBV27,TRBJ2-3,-,TGTGCCAGCAGTTTATCCGGGAAAGATACGCAGTATTTT,CASSLSGKDTQYF